The clone carrying this TCR beta chain was detected ten times or more. Its antigen is still unknown. Template material for TCR beta VDJ and CDR3 profiling consisted of genomic DNA. A single record per CDR3 protein comes from TCRdb applying MiXCR to the reads. Among around 500,000 distinct CDR3 sequences listed, about a third were seen once. The source of the sample is a study of CD8+CD57+ T cells in acquired aplastic anemia. Those patients picked for sequencing had displayed CD8+CD57+ cell expansion on flow cytometry. General study findings and limits: Sharing between patients and controls was observed for twenty-nine CD8+ CDR3 sequences.

Germline V gene data show CDR1 as SGDLS and CDR2 as YYNGEE. V lost 4 bases and J lost 10, with 15 bases in between. The CDR3 sequence is 14 residues long. The sequenced material came from sorted CD4+, CD8+, or CD8+CD57+ T cells (not recorded which) from PBMCs. The clonotype was recovered from a human donor with aplastic anemia. The V call is TRBV9, the J call TRBJ1-6; D might be TRBD1 (5 bases). The chain's CDR3 is CASSIRVEGSPLHF. CDR3 in DNA: TGTGCCAGCAGCATCAGGGTAGAGGGGTCACCCCTCCACTTT.